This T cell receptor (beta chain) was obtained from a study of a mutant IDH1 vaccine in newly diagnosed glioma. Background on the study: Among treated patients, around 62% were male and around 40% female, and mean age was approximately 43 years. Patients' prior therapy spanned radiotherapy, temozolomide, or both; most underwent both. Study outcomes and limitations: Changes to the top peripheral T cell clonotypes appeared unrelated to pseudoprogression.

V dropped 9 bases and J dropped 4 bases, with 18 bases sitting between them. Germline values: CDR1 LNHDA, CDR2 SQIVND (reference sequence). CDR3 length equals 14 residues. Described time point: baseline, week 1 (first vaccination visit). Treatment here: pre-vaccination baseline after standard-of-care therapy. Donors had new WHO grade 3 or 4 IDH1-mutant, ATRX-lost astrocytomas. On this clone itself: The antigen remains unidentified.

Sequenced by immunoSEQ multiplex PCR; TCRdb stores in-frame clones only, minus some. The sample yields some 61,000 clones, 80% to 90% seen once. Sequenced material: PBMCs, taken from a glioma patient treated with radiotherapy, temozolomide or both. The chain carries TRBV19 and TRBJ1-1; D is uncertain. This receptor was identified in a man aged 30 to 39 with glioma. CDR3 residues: CASAQRYGSTEAFF. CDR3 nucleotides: TGTGCCAGCGCACAAAGATATGGGAGCACTGAAGCTTTCTTT.